The rows below give T cell receptor beta chains drawn from one sample of a study of cytomegalovirus exposure and HLA in healthy donors. Using immunoSEQ multiplex PCR, the repertoire was profiled, and TCRdb retains in-frame clones only, with some absent. The sample contains about 160,000 clones, around four fifths of which appear only once. Sequencing was performed on PBMCs. These receptors were collected from a woman aged 25 to 39 in good health and CMV-seronegative. Both conserved end residues are part of each CDR3. A D gene is named only where the DNA matches it firmly. Only part of the rows carry a size: once, few, many, or a class if the clone is expanded.

clone_size d_call j_call v_call cdr3_nt cdr3_aa
- TRBD1 TRBJ2-5 TRBV28 TGTGCCAGCAGTTTCCTACAGGGGTCAGGAGAGACCCAGTACTTC CASSFLQGSGETQYF
- TRBD2 TRBJ2-2 TRBV2 TGTGCCAGCAGTGAGGTCGGTGCGGGGGACCTCCCTGGCGGGGAGCTGTTTTTT CASSEVGAGDLPGGELFF
- - TRBJ1-1 TRBV7-3 TGTGCCAGGGGCTCCACCGGGGTGAACACTGAAGCTTTCTTT CARGSTGVNTEAFF
- TRBD1 TRBJ2-7 TRBV7-8 TGTGCCAGCAGCCGGAACAGGGGCAACGAGCAGTACTTC CASSRNRGNEQYF
- TRBD1 TRBJ2-5 TRBV7-2 TGTGCCAGCAGTCCTAGACAGGGGGAGACCCAGTACTTC CASSPRQGETQYF
- TRBD1 TRBJ1-2 TRBV5-6 TGTGCCAGCGAACCGGGACAGGGGAACTATGGCTACACCTTC CASEPGQGNYGYTF
- - TRBJ1-1 TRBV19 TGTGCCAGTAGTTCCTGGGCCAACACTGAAGCTTTCTTT CASSSWANTEAFF
- - TRBJ2-7 TRBV21-1 TGTGCCACCCCCAGGGGGGACAGGGATTTTTACGAGCAGTACTTC CATPRGDRDFYEQYF
once - TRBJ1-1 TRBV6-4 TGTGCCAGCAGTCGGGAAATGAACACTGAAGCTTTCTTT CASSREMNTEAFF
- TRBD1 TRBJ2-3 TRBV5-6 TGTGCCAGCAGCGGGGCGGGACAGGGCACAGATACGCAGTATTTT CASSGAGQGTDTQYF
once TRBD1 TRBJ2-1 TRBV7-6 TGTGCCAGCAGCTTAACGTCCCGGGACAGAACCCAGTTCTTC CASSLTSRDRTQFF
- - TRBJ1-1 TRBV5-1 TGCGCCAGCAGCTTGGCGGTAAACACTGAAGCTTTCTTT CASSLAVNTEAFF
- TRBD2 TRBJ2-7 TRBV28 TGTGCCAGCAGGAGAGCGGGAACCCCTTACGAGCAGTACTTC CASRRAGTPYEQYF
few - TRBJ1-5 TRBV19 TGTGCCAGCAGTATAGTGGGACACTCCAATCAGCCCCAGCATTTT CASSIVGHSNQPQHF
once - TRBJ2-1 TRBV7-8 TGTGCCAGCAGCTTTTTAGGGGGGGGTATTAATGAGCAGTTCTTC CASSFLGGGINEQFF
- - TRBJ2-1 TRBV29-1 TGCAGCGTTGAAAATGGCGGTGAGCAGTTCTTC CSVENGGEQFF
- - TRBJ1-2 TRBV5-6 TGTGCCAGCAGCTCGACACCGACAGGATTTAACTATGGCTACACCTTC CASSSTPTGFNYGYTF
- TRBD1 TRBJ1-2 TRBV4-3 TGCGCCAGCAGCCAAGGGGGACAGGGAGGTGTAGGCTACACCTTC CASSQGGQGGVGYTF
- TRBD2 TRBJ2-7 TRBV11-2 TGTGCCAGCAGCTACAAAAGCGGGGGCCATTACGAGCAGTACTTC CASSYKSGGHYEQYF
medium-sized - TRBJ1-1 TRBV6-5 TGTGCCAGCAGTTACGAGGGCAGGGGCAACACTGAAGCTTTCTTT CASSYEGRGNTEAFF
- TRBD1 TRBJ2-1 TRBV6-5 TGTGCCACCCCTCCCCCGGGACAGTACAATGAGCAGTTCTTC CATPPPGQYNEQFF
- - TRBJ1-1 TRBV5-1 TGCGCCAGCAGCTTGGGCGCGAACACTGAAGCTTTCTTT CASSLGANTEAFF
- - TRBJ1-2 TRBV18 TGTGCCAGCTCACCGGCGGATGCTAACTATGGCTACACCTTC CASSPADANYGYTF
few TRBD2 TRBJ2-3 TRBV7-2 TGTGCCAGCAGCCCCGGACTAGCGGGGGGCACAGATACGCAGTATTTT CASSPGLAGGTDTQYF
- TRBD2 TRBJ2-7 TRBV5-1 TGCGCCAGCAGCTTAGGGACTAGCCCCAACGAGCAGTACTTC CASSLGTSPNEQYF
- - TRBJ1-2 TRBV6-5 TGTGCCAGCAGCCCCCGGGGGGGAACCTATGGCTACACCTTC CASSPRGGTYGYTF
- - TRBJ2-3 TRBV7-2 TGTGCCAGCAGCCCCGGGACTAGCACAGATACGCAGTATTTT CASSPGTSTDTQYF
- - TRBJ1-1 TRBV19 TGTGCCAGTGCCGACAGGAACACTGAAGCTTTCTTT CASADRNTEAFF
- - TRBJ2-1 TRBV9 TGTGCCAGCAGCGTAGGAGATACCTACAATGAGCAGTTCTTC CASSVGDTYNEQFF
once - TRBJ1-3 TRBV5-4 TGTGCCAGCAGCTCCAGAGTGGACAGCAAGGGTGGCGGAAACACCATATATTTT CASSSRVDSKGGGNTIYF
- - TRBJ2-1 TRBV7-2 TGTGCCAGCAGCTTAGCGTCGGTCTCCGGGAATGAGCAGTTCTTC CASSLASVSGNEQFF
- - TRBJ1-4 TRBV30 TGTGCCTGGGGGACGGGGGTGGCTAATGAAAAACTGTTTTTT CAWGTGVANEKLFF
- - TRBJ1-1 TRBV30 TGTGCCTGCGCCATTGGGCCGGGGGCTTTCTTT CACAIGPGAFF
- - TRBJ2-1 TRBV21-1 TGTGCCAGCAGCCAGGGGTCCCACAATGAGCAGTTCTTC CASSQGSHNEQFF
- - TRBJ1-1 TRBV30 TGTGCCTGGAGTGTACTCAATCAGGGGGCTTTCTTT CAWSVLNQGAFF
- - TRBJ1-1 TRBV6-5 TGTGCCAGCAGCCCTGACAGTGTCGAAGCTTTCTTT CASSPDSVEAFF
once - TRBJ2-7 TRBV28 TGTGCCAGCAGGGGGAATGGAGGCTACGAGCAGTACTTC CASRGNGGYEQYF
- - TRBJ2-1 TRBV11-2 TGTGCCAGCAGCTTAGATGTACGTGGAGGGCAGTTCTTC CASSLDVRGGQFF
- - TRBJ2-1 TRBV27 TGTGCCAGCAGTTTCCGTCGGGGGGCCACCTTCTACAATGAGCAGTTCTTC CASSFRRGATFYNEQFF
- TRBD1 TRBJ1-2 TRBV2 TGTGCCAGCAGCTGGGACAGGGGGCGCGATGGCTACACCTTC CASSWDRGRDGYTF
- - TRBJ2-1 TRBV11-2 TGTGCCAGCAGCTATTACCTCGGGGATACCTACAATGAGCAGTTCTTC CASSYYLGDTYNEQFF
- TRBD2 TRBJ2-3 TRBV5-1 TGCGCCAGCAGCTTGGGGACTAGCGGGGGGTCTGATACGCAGTATTTT CASSLGTSGGSDTQYF
- TRBD2 TRBJ2-1 TRBV28 TGTGCCAGCAGTTTAGAGACTAGCGGGGGGGCCGGAGATGAGCAGTTCTTC CASSLETSGGAGDEQFF
- - TRBJ1-2 TRBV6-1 TGTGCCAGCATCAGTTCACCACAGCCCGGAGGCTACACCTTC CASISSPQPGGYTF